These T cell receptor beta chains were read from a single sample in a study of response to subunit inactivated influenza vaccine. TCRdb re-called the RT-PCR reads with MiXCR, one entry per CDR3 protein. The sample carries 550,000 to 650,000 distinct CDR3 sequences, about 10% recorded once. Sequenced here: PBMCs from blood, sampled on the day of vaccination. The origin of the receptors is a man between 45 and 60 years old who received an inactivated influenza vaccine. Each CDR3 is given with its conserved first and last residue. D genes are given only for firm matches. The listing skips clone size in some rows; elsewhere it reads once, few, many or a size class.

v_gene	j_gene	abundance	d_gene	CDR3nt	CDR3aa
TRBV28	TRBJ1-3	few	-	TGTGCCAGCAGTTCGGAGGTCACCATATATTTT	CASSSEVTIYF
TRBV5-1	TRBJ2-2	many	-	TGTGCCAGCTCACCACGGCAGACTAACACCGGGGAGCTGTTTTTT	CASSPRQTNTGELFF
TRBV20-1	TRBJ2-1	many	TRBD2	TGCAGTGCTTCCGCTAGCGGGAGAGCTTACAATGAGCAGTTCTTC	CSASASGRAYNEQFF
TRBV2	TRBJ2-4	many	-	TGTGCCAGCAGTGAAGCGGACGGAGAAAACATTCAGTACTTC	CASSEADGENIQYF
TRBV7-2	TRBJ1-2	few	-	TGTGCCAGCAGCAACAGACAGACAAGGTTGGGCTACACCTTC	CASSNRQTRLGYTF
TRBV4-3	TRBJ1-2	many	TRBD1	TGCGCCAGCAGCCAAGATAGGGACAGGGGAGTCTCCTACACCTTC	CASSQDRDRGVSYTF
TRBV4-3	TRBJ2-2	-	-	TGCGCCAGCAGCGGGCAAAACGGCGGGGAGCTGTTTTTT	CASSGQNGGELFF
TRBV24-1	TRBJ2-5	few	-	TGTGCCACCAGTGACTATGACACGGGACCCTACCAAGAGACCCAGTACTTC	CATSDYDTGPYQETQYF
TRBV20-1	TRBJ1-5	once	-	TGCAGTGCTAGAGCCCATCCCACCGGGGGCTTCAATCAGCCCCAGCATTTT	CSARAHPTGGFNQPQHF
TRBV12-3/TRBV12-4	TRBJ2-1	few	-	TGTGCCAGCAGGGCAGGCGGGTCCGGCTCTTTCAATGAGCAGTTCTTC	CASRAGGSGSFNEQFF
TRBV15	TRBJ2-3	few	TRBD2	TGTGCCACCAGCGAGAAGCGGGAACGGGGAGATACGCAGTATTTT	CATSEKRERGDTQYF
TRBV4-2	TRBJ2-7	-	-	TGTGCCAGCAGCCAAATAGGGCCGGGCGAGCAGTACTTC	CASSQIGPGEQYF
TRBV20-1	TRBJ2-1	-	TRBD2	TGCAGTGCTAGCAGGACTAGCGTGGGCAATGAGCAGTTCTTC	CSASRTSVGNEQFF
TRBV18	TRBJ1-4	few	TRBD1	TGTGCCAGCTCACCCGGGACAGGGGAAGGAAAACTGTTTTTT	CASSPGTGEGKLFF
TRBV29-1	TRBJ2-3	few	-	TGCAGCGTTTCAGCGGAGGGGGCCCCAGATACGCAGTATTTT	CSVSAEGAPDTQYF